This T cell receptor beta chain derives from a study of blood T cell repertoires in COVID-19. In the original analysis: Amplification of reference gene primers provided the estimated nucleated cell counts. Here immunoSEQ multiplex PCR was the method, and the copy in TCRdb shows in-frame clones only, minus some. V and J calls and clone size follow that table, whereas D and trimming were derived from the DNA. The table has around 140,000 clones, 75% to 90% seen once. Germline CDR1 LGHNA, CDR2 YNFKEQ. This CDR3 has 15 amino acids. V shed 0 bases and J 8 bases; nucleotides not matched to a gene: 5. This clonotype was sampled from a man aged 55 to 70 with active or convalescent COVID-19. Source material: peripheral blood. V and J are TRBV4-2 and TRBJ2-1, with 9 nucleotides matching TRBD1. The CDR3 nucleotides are TGTGCCAGCAGCCAAGAGGAGGGACAGGGCGATGAGCAGTTCTTC. Translation gives CASSQEEGQGDEQFF.